This T cell receptor beta chain was documented in a study of blood T cell repertoires in COVID-19. Study at large: Spain, Italy and the United States supplied samples that represented acute and convalescent COVID-19. Sample material is recorded as cDNA or gDNA derived from T cells, B-cell-depleted T cells, or PBMCs.

As processed by the authors: Reference gene primer amplification gave estimated nucleated cell counts. Produced via immunoSEQ multiplex PCR; TCRdb's table is partial and in-frame only. The DNA was the basis for D and trimming; V, J and clone size are from that table. Altogether 90,000 to 130,000 clones are present, 76% being singletons, with the ten largest covering 3% to 4%. The CDR3 is 15 residues long. Per germline, CDR1 SGHRS and CDR2 YFSETQ. The V and J ends lost 1 base and 5 bases respectively, with 16 bases between them. This chain connects TRBV5-1 to TRBJ2-7; maybe TRBD1 (6 bases). The sequence was collected from a woman at least 80 years old with acute or convalescent COVID-19. Source material: peripheral blood. CDR3 amino acids: CASSLLQGVVNEQYF. CDR3 sequence (DNA): TGCGCCAGCAGCTTGTTACAGGGAGTTGTGAACGAGCAGTACTTC. Together with reference TRBV5-1 and TRBJ2-7, the CDR3 gives the full variable domain: KAGVTQTPRYLIKTRGQQVTLSCSPISGHRSVSWYQQTPGQGLQFLFEYFSETQRNKGNFPGRFSGRQFSNSRSEMNVSTLELGDSALYLCASSLLQGVVNEQYFGPGTRLTVT.